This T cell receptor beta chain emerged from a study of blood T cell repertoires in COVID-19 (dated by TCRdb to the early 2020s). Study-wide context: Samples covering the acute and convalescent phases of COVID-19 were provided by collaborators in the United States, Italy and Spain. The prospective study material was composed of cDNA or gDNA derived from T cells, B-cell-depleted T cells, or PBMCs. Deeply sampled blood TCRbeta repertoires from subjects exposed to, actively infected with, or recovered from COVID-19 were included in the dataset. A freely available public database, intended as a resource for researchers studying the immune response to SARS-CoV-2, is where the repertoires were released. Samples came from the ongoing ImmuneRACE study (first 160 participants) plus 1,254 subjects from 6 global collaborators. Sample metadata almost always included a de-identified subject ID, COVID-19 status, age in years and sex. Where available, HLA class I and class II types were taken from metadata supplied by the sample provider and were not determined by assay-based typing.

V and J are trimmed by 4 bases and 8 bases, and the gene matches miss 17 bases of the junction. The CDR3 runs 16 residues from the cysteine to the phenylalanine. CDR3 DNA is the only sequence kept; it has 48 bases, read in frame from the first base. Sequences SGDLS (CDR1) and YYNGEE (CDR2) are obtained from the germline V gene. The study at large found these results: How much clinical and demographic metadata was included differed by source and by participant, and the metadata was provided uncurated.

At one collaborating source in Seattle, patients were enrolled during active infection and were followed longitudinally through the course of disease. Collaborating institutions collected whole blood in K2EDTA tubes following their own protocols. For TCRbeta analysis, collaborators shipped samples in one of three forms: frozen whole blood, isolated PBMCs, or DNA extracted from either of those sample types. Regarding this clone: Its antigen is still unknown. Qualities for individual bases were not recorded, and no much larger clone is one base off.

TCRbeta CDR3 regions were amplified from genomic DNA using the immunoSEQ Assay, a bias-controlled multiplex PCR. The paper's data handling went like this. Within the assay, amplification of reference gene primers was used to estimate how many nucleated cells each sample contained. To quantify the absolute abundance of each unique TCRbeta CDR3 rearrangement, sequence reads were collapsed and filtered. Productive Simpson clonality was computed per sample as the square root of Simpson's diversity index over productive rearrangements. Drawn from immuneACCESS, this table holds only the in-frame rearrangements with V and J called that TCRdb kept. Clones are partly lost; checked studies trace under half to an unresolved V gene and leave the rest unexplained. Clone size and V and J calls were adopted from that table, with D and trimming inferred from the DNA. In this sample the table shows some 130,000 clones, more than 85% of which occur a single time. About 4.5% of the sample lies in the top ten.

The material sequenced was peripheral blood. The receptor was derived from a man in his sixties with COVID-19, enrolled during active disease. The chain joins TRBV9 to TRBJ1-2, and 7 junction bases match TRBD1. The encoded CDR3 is CASSSRSSYRGSGYTF. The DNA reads TGTGCCAGCAGCTCACGATCCTCATACAGGGGAAGCGGCTACACCTTC.